These T cell receptor beta chains were read from a single sample in a study of blood T cell repertoires in COVID-19. Profiling relied on immunoSEQ multiplex PCR, and the TCRdb table lists in-frame clones only, not all of them. The data contain 75,000 to 95,000 clones, roughly 84% of them singletons. Material: peripheral blood. Every receptor here comes from a man in his 60s with acute or convalescent COVID-19. Both conserved end residues are part of each CDR3. D genes are given only for firm matches. Some rows mark clone size as missing; the rest say once, few, many or name a class of expanded clone.

CDR3 DNA: TGTGCCAGCAGCCAAGACAGCTCTGGAAACACCATATATTTT; CDR3 protein: CASSQDSSGNTIYF; J gene: TRBJ1-3; clone size: once; D gene: -; V gene: TRBV4-2
CDR3 DNA: TGTGCCACCAGATCGGGGGGGGCCGGGGAGCTGTTTTTT; CDR3 protein: CATRSGGAGELFF; J gene: TRBJ2-2; clone size: -; D gene: TRBD2; V gene: TRBV15
CDR3 DNA: TGCGCCCGCAGCCGGCCCCAGGGGGAAAAACTGTTTTTT; CDR3 protein: CARSRPQGEKLFF; J gene: TRBJ1-4; clone size: -; D gene: -; V gene: TRBV4-3
CDR3 DNA: TGTGCCACCCTGATGACAGGGACAAACATTCAGTACTTC; CDR3 protein: CATLMTGTNIQYF; J gene: TRBJ2-4; clone size: -; D gene: TRBD1; V gene: TRBV6-5
CDR3 DNA: TGTGCCAGCATAGTGGCGGGGCGGGGGCAGACTGAAGCTTTCTTT; CDR3 protein: CASIVAGRGQTEAFF; J gene: TRBJ1-1; clone size: -; D gene: -; V gene: TRBV28
CDR3 DNA: TGTGCTAGTGGTTTGGCCTTCCCGGGTAAGCAGTTCTTC; CDR3 protein: CASGLAFPGKQFF; J gene: TRBJ2-1; clone size: -; D gene: -; V gene: TRBV12-5
CDR3 DNA: TGTGCCAGTAGCCGCGGGGACAGAGGAGCGATCCAAGAGACCCAGTACTTC; CDR3 protein: CASSRGDRGAIQETQYF; J gene: TRBJ2-5; clone size: few; D gene: -; V gene: TRBV7-9
CDR3 DNA: TGTGCCAGCAGCCGGACAGATTTTTTAGGCTACACCTTC; CDR3 protein: CASSRTDFLGYTF; J gene: TRBJ1-2; clone size: few; D gene: -; V gene: TRBV27
CDR3 DNA: TGTGCCAGTAGTATTTTCAGGGAAAGTGGCTATGGCTACACCTTC; CDR3 protein: CASSIFRESGYGYTF; J gene: TRBJ1-2; clone size: -; D gene: -; V gene: TRBV19
CDR3 DNA: TGCAGCGTTGAAAAAGGTCAGGGGATCGCAGATACGCAGTATTTT; CDR3 protein: CSVEKGQGIADTQYF; J gene: TRBJ2-3; clone size: once; D gene: -; V gene: TRBV29-1
CDR3 DNA: TGTGCCAGCAGTTTATTAGGTGGGACAGTGAGGGCCGGGGAGCTGTTTTTT; CDR3 protein: CASSLLGGTVRAGELFF; J gene: TRBJ2-2; clone size: -; D gene: TRBD1; V gene: TRBV27
CDR3 DNA: TGTGCCAGCAGCTTACGGGGACTAGTTGGTACAGATACGCAGTATTTT; CDR3 protein: CASSLRGLVGTDTQYF; J gene: TRBJ2-3; clone size: -; D gene: TRBD2; V gene: TRBV7-8
CDR3 DNA: TGTGCCAGCAGCGCTCGACAGCAAAGCTCTGGAAACACCATATATTTT; CDR3 protein: CASSARQQSSGNTIYF; J gene: TRBJ1-3; clone size: few; D gene: -; V gene: TRBV9
CDR3 DNA: TGTGCCAGCAGCTTGGAACCACACAGAACGAACACTGAAGCTTTCTTT; CDR3 protein: CASSLEPHRTNTEAFF; J gene: TRBJ1-1; clone size: -; D gene: -; V gene: TRBV5-5
CDR3 DNA: TGTGCCAGCAGCGTCGGGACAGGGGATGACCAAGAGACCCAGTACTTC; CDR3 protein: CASSVGTGDDQETQYF; J gene: TRBJ2-5; clone size: -; D gene: TRBD1; V gene: TRBV11-3
CDR3 DNA: TGTGCCAGCAGCTCCCAAGGGGGCAGGGGCAATGAGCAGTTCTTC; CDR3 protein: CASSSQGGRGNEQFF; J gene: TRBJ2-1; clone size: -; D gene: TRBD1; V gene: TRBV11-2
CDR3 DNA: TGTGCCAGCAGTCCCCCCGGGACAGGTAATCAGCCCCAGCATTTT; CDR3 protein: CASSPPGTGNQPQHF; J gene: TRBJ1-5; clone size: -; D gene: TRBD1; V gene: TRBV6-1
CDR3 DNA: TGTGCCAGCAGCCCCGCCCGGGGACAGGGGTCTTTTGGGCAGTACTTC; CDR3 protein: CASSPARGQGSFGQYF; J gene: TRBJ2-7; clone size: -; D gene: TRBD1; V gene: TRBV7-8
CDR3 DNA: TGTGCCAGCTCACTACCGGGACAGGGTTACGAGCAGTACTTC; CDR3 protein: CASSLPGQGYEQYF; J gene: TRBJ2-7; clone size: -; D gene: TRBD1; V gene: TRBV18
CDR3 DNA: TGCGCCAGCAGCTTGTCCGCGAGCGCTGGAAACACCATATATTTT; CDR3 protein: CASSLSASAGNTIYF; J gene: TRBJ1-3; clone size: -; D gene: -; V gene: TRBV5-1
CDR3 DNA: TGTGCCAGCTCACCCCCTCCGGGACAGGGAAACACTGAAGCTTTCTTT; CDR3 protein: CASSPPPGQGNTEAFF; J gene: TRBJ1-1; clone size: -; D gene: TRBD1; V gene: TRBV18